This entry lists 9 T cell receptor beta chains sequenced from one sample in a study of T cells in Graves' hyperthyroidism and ophthalmopathy. TCR beta CDR3 sequences were amplified from RNA transcripts. With the HTBI primer set, the TCR CDR3 went through a first round of RT-PCR. TCRdb reanalysed the multiplex PCR reads using MiXCR and keeps one entry per CDR3 protein. This table holds hundreds of thousands of distinct CDR3 sequences, roughly a sixth found once. Sequencing was done on a sample of blood. These receptors came from a woman between 50 and 59 years old with Graves' hyperthyroidism that later progressed to Graves' ophthalmopathy.

The rearrangement joins TRBV12-5 to TRBJ1-6, with no clear D. V was clipped by 6 bases and J by 8 bases, with 20 bases between them. The germline gives CDR1 LGHNT, CDR2 FRNRAP. The CDR3 length is 16 residues. The CDR3 loop reads CASGFVVPGPHSPLHF. CDR3 DNA sequence: TGTGCTAGTGGGTTCGTCGTCCCGGGCCCCCATTCACCCCTCCACTTT.

This chain links TRBV20-1 with TRBJ2-1, with 12 bases aligning to TRBD1. This CDR3 contains 15 residues. Germline V lookup: CDR1 DFQATT, CDR2 SNEGSKA (reference sequence). The trim removed 0 bases at V and 15 bases at J, leaving 12 bases unmatched. Written as DNA, the CDR3 is TGCAGTGCTAGAGAGGAGGGACAGGGGGCCGGTGTTTTGTTCTTC. Its translation is CSAREEGQGAGVLFF.

V and J are TRBV12-3 or TRBV12-4 and TRBJ2-7; possible D gene TRBD1, 6 bases. The CDR3 covers 13 residues. Trimming removed 7 bases from V and 3 bases from J, with 13 bases in between. CDR3 loop: CASNAGAGYEQYF. CDR3 nucleotides: TGTGCCAGCAACGCAGGGGCAGGCTACGAGCAGTACTTC.

The chain uses TRBV9 and TRBJ2-1; D is unresolved. Germline V gene lookup returns CDR1 SGDLS and CDR2 YYNGEE. The CDR3 is 15 residues long. Trimming shortened V by 0 bases and J by 4 bases, and 11 bases separated the two germline ends. CDR3 in amino acids: CASSVAGQPYNEQFF. CDR3 bases: TGTGCCAGCAGCGTAGCAGGTCAACCATACAATGAGCAGTTCTTC.

V and J are TRBV9 and TRBJ2-3, with D possibly matching TRBD2 (6 bases). Germline V gives CDR1 SGDLS, CDR2 YYNGEE. The CDR3 is made up of 15 amino acids. V lost 5 bases and J 2 bases, leaving 15 bases between the germline ends. This chain's CDR3 is CASRRRGVYTDTQYF. In DNA, the CDR3 is TGTGCCAGCAGGAGGCGGGGTGTTTACACAGATACGCAGTATTTT.

This clonotype was recorded once. The J gene is TRBJ2-1, the V gene TRBV19; 9 bases agree with TRBD2. Germline V lookup: CDR1 LNHDA, CDR2 SQIVND (reference sequence). CDR3 length equals 16 residues. V lost 3 bases, J lost 7 bases, and 10 bases stayed unmatched. CDR3 amino acids: CASSISGLAGRNEQFF. As DNA, the CDR3 is TGTGCCAGTAGTATCTCCGGTCTAGCGGGGAGGAATGAGCAGTTCTTC.

This clonotype was picked up many times. This chain uses TRBV27 with TRBJ2-7; D may correspond to TRBD1 or TRBD2 (5 bases each). From germline, CDR1 is MNHEY and CDR2 SMNVEV (reference sequence). V was shortened by 2 bases and J by 3 bases, with 11 bases between the two germline ends. The CDR3 extends over 14 amino acids. CDR3 in DNA: TGTGCCAGCAGTTTACATCGGGACCACTACGAGCAGTACTTC. Amino acid sequence: CASSLHRDHYEQYF.

This chain uses TRBV7-3 with TRBJ2-1, with 7 bases fitting TRBD2. From germline, CDR1 is SGHTA and CDR2 FQGTGA. The CDR3 is 16 amino acids. With 6 bases clipped from V and 1 base from J, the junction kept 9 bases outside the gene matches. The CDR3: CASSLTGGNSYNEQFF. The CDR3 DNA follows: TGTGCCAGCAGTCTCACGGGGGGTAATTCCTACAATGAGCAGTTCTTC.

This clonotype appeared many times. This chain connects TRBV4-1 to TRBJ1-1; tentative D call: TRBD1 (6 bases). V was shortened by 3 bases and J by 3 bases, with 17 bases between the two germline ends. The CDR3 covers 16 residues. Germline V gene lookup returns CDR1 MGHRA and CDR2 YSYEKL. CDR3 sequence (DNA): TGCGCCAGCAGCCAGGGGGCCCACGATGGGGACACTGAAGCTTTCTTT. Translating it yields CASSQGAHDGDTEAFF.